This T cell receptor (beta chain) was obtained from a study of blood T cell repertoires in COVID-19. Germline CDR1 and CDR2: LNHDA and SQIVND (reference sequence). The CDR3 has 15 amino acids. Trimming removed 7 bases at V and 6 bases at J, with 21 bases between. TCRdb's table, derived via immunoSEQ multiplex PCR, lists solely in-frame clones and lacks some. The repertoire consists of fewer than 200,000 clones, with more than 65% occurring once and the leading ten covering about 5.7%. Sequences were obtained from PBMCs or T cells enriched from blood (not recorded which). This sequence joins TRBV19 and TRBJ1-2, with D perhaps matching TRBD1 (5 bases). This receptor was identified in a woman in her thirties or forties with acute COVID-19. The CDR3 bases are TGTGCCAGTACCAAGTTGGCAGGGATAGTGGATGGCTACACCTTC. Protein: CASTKLAGIVDGYTF.